One T cell receptor (beta chain) is described in this entry. Trimming stripped 5 bases from V and 1 base from J, with 18 bases between. The CDR3 consists of 17 residues. Germline V CDR1 and CDR2: MGHRA, YSYEKL. The data derive from a study of T cell changes during pregnancy in multiple sclerosis. TCRdb's table, derived via immunoSEQ multiplex PCR, lists solely in-frame clones and lacks some. This table holds about 97,000 clones, 75% to 95% found once. This sequence originates from a female donor with multiple sclerosis, enrolled in a pregnancy study. The rearrangement uses TRBV4-1 and TRBJ1-5, with D uncertain. The specimen comprised peripheral blood, sampled in the second trimester of pregnancy. CDR3 amino acids: CASSEKDFWASNQPQHF. As DNA, the CDR3 is TGCGCCAGCAGCGAAAAAGATTTTTGGGCGAGCAATCAGCCCCAGCATTTT.